Following are 27 T cell receptor beta chains from one sample sequenced in a study of T cell repertoires in cytomegalovirus infection. TCRdb recomputed calls from the reads with MiXCR, one row per CDR3 protein. Seen here are approximately 320,000 distinct CDR3 sequences, over 7.5% observed once, and the top ten hold approximately 4.5%. Input material: PBMCs. These receptors all come from a human donor in good health (CMV status not recorded). Some clones in this sample may be carry-over from other donors' samples.

The rearrangement uses TRBV6-5 and TRBJ2-3; possibly TRBD1 or TRBD2 for D (5 bases each). Looked up from germline, CDR1 is MNHEY and CDR2 is SVGAGI. This CDR3 contains 13 residues. V lost 6 bases to trimming and J lost 3 bases, with 10 bases between them. CDR3 sequence reads: CASSRDLTDTQYF. The CDR3 coding sequence is TGTGCCAGCAGCCGGGACCTGACAGATACGCAGTATTTT.

In its sample, this clonotype was seen many times. V usage is TRBV12-3 or TRBV12-4 and J usage is TRBJ1-5; D call uncertain. This CDR3 contains 16 residues. V dropped 5 bases and J dropped 0 bases, with 14 bases sitting between them. The DNA for the CDR3 is TGTGCCAGCAGTCCCACAGATAAGGGTAGCAATCAGCCCCAGCATTTT. Residues: CASSPTDKGSNQPQHF.

In its sample, this clonotype was seen a few times. The rearrangement joins TRBV20-1 to TRBJ2-7, with D unclear. The V end lost 2 bases, the J end lost 6 bases, and 17 bases lay between the germline ends. This CDR3 comprises 14 residues. Germline CDR1 DFQATT, CDR2 SNEGSKA (reference sequence). The CDR3 loop is CSARHQPQLGEQYF. The CDR3 DNA reads as TGCAGTGCTAGACACCAGCCCCAGTTGGGCGAGCAGTACTTC.

This clonotype was detected only a few times. This chain connects TRBV15 to TRBJ1-4; D is possibly TRBD1 (5 bases). Trimming left V 3 bases short and J 3 bases short, with 11 bases between. Germline CDR1 is LNHNV and CDR2 is YYDKDF (reference sequence). The CDR3 spans 15 residues. The DNA for the CDR3 is TGTGCCACCAGCAGCCCGGCCAGGGCTAATGAAAAACTGTTTTTT. As protein: CATSSPARANEKLFF.

This clonotype was seen a handful of times. This sequence joins TRBV11-2 and TRBJ2-5, with D perhaps being TRBD1 or TRBD2 (5 bases each). Germline values: CDR1 SGHAT, CDR2 FQNNGV. The CDR3 is 13 residues long. V lost 4 bases, J lost 1 base, and 7 bases lay in between. In nucleotides, the CDR3 is TGTGCCAGCAGCTCCGGGACCCAAGAGACCCAGTACTTC. It translates to CASSSGTQETQYF.

This chain joins TRBV4-1 and TRBJ1-2; D unclear. Trimming took off 3 bases at V and 4 bases at J, with 9 bases between the two ends. The CDR3 extends over 13 amino acids. Germline V gene data show CDR1 as MGHRA and CDR2 as YSYEKL. The DNA of the CDR3 is TGCGCCAGCAGCCAGCAAACCTTCTATGGCTACACCTTC. Amino acids: CASSQQTFYGYTF.

This clonotype has just a few counts. The chain recombines TRBV28 with TRBJ2-5; unclear D gene. Per germline, CDR1 MDHEN and CDR2 SYDVKM. The CDR3 length is 14 residues. V lost 2 bases to trimming and J lost 5 bases, with 12 bases between them. Here the CDR3 DNA reads TGTGCCAGCAGTTTACGGCGGAGTGTCGAGACCCAGTACTTC. This sequence encodes CASSLRRSVETQYF.

The table lists this clonotype with a few counts. The chain uses TRBV4-3 and TRBJ2-1, with 11 positions matching TRBD2. This CDR3 comprises 16 residues. CDR1 and CDR2 from the germline V gene are LGHNA and YSLEER. J was trimmed by 7 bases and V by 1 base; bases with no gene match: 6. The chain's CDR3 is CASSQGLAGGGNEQFF. The DNA of the CDR3 is TGCGCCAGCAGCCAAGGCTTAGCGGGAGGGGGGAATGAGCAGTTCTTC.

Details on this clonotype: A much larger clonotype is one base distant, so this may be a read error. This chain joins TRBV6-6 and TRBJ2-3; 7 nucleotides match TRBD2. The CDR3 runs to 17 residues. CDR1 and CDR2 from the germline V gene are MNHNY and SVGAGI (reference sequence). The CDR3 region is CASSVTRLARSTDTLYF. CDR3 DNA sequence: TGTGCCAGCAGTGTTACCAGACTAGCAAGGAGCACAGATACGCTGTATTTT.

The chain is built from TRBV7-3 and TRBJ2-2, with 10 bases lining up with TRBD1. The J segment lost 3 bases and the V segment lost 3 bases, leaving 4 bases of the junction unmatched. Germline lookup yields CDR1 SGHTA and CDR2 FQGTGA. This CDR3 spans 16 amino acids. As DNA, the CDR3 is TGTGCCAGCAGCTTCACCGGGACAGGGGACACCGGGGAGCTGTTTTTT. Its protein is CASSFTGTGDTGELFF.

The chain employs TRBV7-9 and TRBJ2-6; D is undetermined. Between the trimmed V and J ends, which lost 6 bases and 0 bases, there was a span of 9 bases. CDR1 SEHNR and CDR2 FQNEAQ come from the germline V gene (reference sequence). This CDR3 spans 15 amino acids. In DNA, the CDR3 is TGTGCCAGCAGACAGATCCGCTCTGGGGCCAACGTCCTGACTTTC. As protein: CASRQIRSGANVLTF.

This clonotype came up many times. CDR3 in amino acids: CASSFDRDPQYF. The CDR3 region has the DNA TGTGCCAGCAGCTTTGACCGTGATCCGCAGTATTTT. The chain has TRBV7-2 and TRBJ2-3; no reliable D call. Trimming took 3 bases from V and 10 from J, leaving 11 bases between them. The V gene's germline CDR1 is SGHTA and CDR2 FQGNSA. This CDR3 spans 12 amino acids.

This clonotype was picked up a small number of times. This rearrangement joins TRBV7-9 to TRBJ2-7; D is undetermined. Germline lookup yields CDR1 SEHNR and CDR2 FQNEAQ (reference sequence). The CDR3 length is 12 residues. V gave up 5 bases and J gave up 5 bases, with 10 bases separating them. Written as DNA, the CDR3 is TGTGCCAGCAGCCCAGATAAGAACGAGCAGTACTTC. It specifies CASSPDKNEQYF.

There are many counts of this clonotype. The chain joins TRBV7-2 to TRBJ2-5; D ambiguous. Between the trimmed V and J ends, which lost 5 bases and 1 base, there was a span of 8 bases. Germline V gene data show CDR1 as SGHTA and CDR2 as FQGNSA. CDR3 size: 13 residues. The CDR3: CASSPRTQETQYF. CDR3 coding DNA: TGTGCCAGCAGCCCCAGAACCCAAGAGACCCAGTACTTC.

This clonotype was observed at least ten times. The chain couples TRBV7-2 to TRBJ2-2; no reliable D call. Trimming shortened V by 3 bases and J by 4 bases, and 6 bases separated the two germline ends. The CDR3 extends over 13 amino acids. Germline lookup yields CDR1 SGHTA and CDR2 FQGNSA. The CDR3 DNA follows: TGTGCCAGCAGCTTTTCTTCCACCGGGGAGCTGTTTTTT. The encoded protein is CASSFSSTGELFF.

The table lists this clonotype with a few counts. The genes are TRBV7-6 and TRBJ2-2; D is perhaps TRBD2 (5 bases). V lost 7 bases and J lost 5, with 11 bases in between. The CDR3 totals 13 residues. Germline V gene lookup returns CDR1 SGHVS and CDR2 FNYEAQ. For the CDR3, the DNA is TGTGCCAGCACCCCACGGGGTACCGGGGAGCTGTTTTTT. Its protein product is CASTPRGTGELFF.

The CDR3: CASRPEPTTEAFF. CDR3 DNA sequence: TGTGCCAGCAGGCCGGAACCAACCACTGAAGCTTTCTTT. V is TRBV3-1 and J is TRBJ1-1; the D is unclear. Germline V gene lookup returns CDR1 LGHDT and CDR2 YNNKEL (reference sequence). Trimming removed 6 bases at V and 4 bases at J, with 12 bases between. CDR3 length: 13 residues.

This clonotype showed up many times. The chain joins TRBV7-2 to TRBJ2-3, with D maybe TRBD2 (6 bases). Germline CDR1 is SGHTA and CDR2 is FQGNSA. The CDR3 totals 15 residues. Deletions cut 8 bases from V and 5 bases from J, with 20 bases between. The CDR3 region has the DNA TGTGCCAGCGGATTCCTTAGTAGGGAGGTAGATACGCAGTATTTT. It is translated as CASGFLSREVDTQYF.

This clonotype was observed a few times. This chain connects TRBV20-1 to TRBJ1-4; TRBD1 matches at 8 bases. The CDR3 is 14 residues long. V lost 6 bases to trimming and J lost 6 bases; unmatched junction nucleotides: 9. CDR1 DFQATT and CDR2 SNEGSKA come from the germline V gene (reference sequence). CDR3 in amino acids: CSAAPRDRHEKLFF. DNA for the CDR3: TGCAGTGCCGCCCCCCGGGACAGGCATGAAAAACTGTTTTTT.

This clonotype was recorded many times. The CDR3 reads CASRVGSQPQHF. The CDR3 DNA is TGTGCCAGCCGGGTAGGTAGTCAGCCCCAGCATTTT. This chain connects TRBV28 to TRBJ1-5; D is undetermined. The germline V and J ends were trimmed by 8 bases and 6 bases, with 11 bases remaining between them. The germline CDR1 and CDR2 sequences are MDHEN and SYDVKM. The CDR3 totals 12 residues.

CDR3 sequence reads: CASRQTVHEQFF. DNA of the CDR3: TGTGCCAGCAGACAAACAGTCCATGAGCAGTTCTTC. This chain joins TRBV12-3 or TRBV12-4 and TRBJ2-1; D is undetermined. The ends were cut back, 6 bases at V and 8 bases at J, with 11 bases in the middle. The CDR3 is made up of 12 amino acids.

This clonotype was seen a handful of times. The gene calls are TRBV7-9 and TRBJ1-1, with D uncertain. V was clipped by 5 bases and J by 3 bases, with 10 bases between them. Germline V gene sequence: CDR1 SEHNR, CDR2 FQNEAQ (reference sequence). This CDR3 comprises 13 residues. The CDR3 loop reads CASSPWVDTEAFF. The CDR3 DNA sequence: TGTGCCAGCAGCCCGTGGGTTGACACTGAAGCTTTCTTT.

This clonotype came up a few times. J is TRBJ1-1 and V is TRBV12-3 or TRBV12-4; no clear D. V lost 8 bases and J 0 bases, leaving 10 bases between the germline ends. This CDR3 has 13 amino acids. CDR3 sequence: CASRASMNTEAFF. DNA of the CDR3: TGTGCCAGCCGGGCGTCCATGAACACTGAAGCTTTCTTT.

This clonotype was detected ten times or more. The V gene is TRBV7-2, the J gene TRBJ2-6, with 7 bases lining up with TRBD2. The germline V gene encodes CDR1 SGHTA and CDR2 FQGNSA. The CDR3 length is 17 residues. The trim removed 0 bases at V and 0 bases at J, leaving 2 bases unmatched. The CDR3 nucleotides read TGTGCCAGCAGCTTAGCGGGGAGGGCCTCTGGGGCCAACGTCCTGACTTTC. Translated: CASSLAGRASGANVLTF.

V is TRBV6-5 and J is TRBJ1-5, with 7 bases aligning to TRBD1. The V gene end was trimmed by 0 bases and the J gene end by 4 bases; junction bases not matched to a gene: 3. CDR1 and CDR2 from the germline V gene are MNHEY and SVGAGI. This CDR3 is built from 15 residues. This CDR3 reads CASSYSRDRNQPQHF. The DNA for the CDR3 is TGTGCCAGCAGTTACTCGAGGGACAGAAATCAGCCCCAGCATTTT.

As to this clonotype: A much bigger clone sits one base away, suggesting this may be a read error. V usage is TRBV7-2 and J usage is TRBJ2-5; 9 nucleotides agree with TRBD2. The germline CDR1 and CDR2 sequences are SGHTA and FQGNSA. The CDR3 sequence is 15 residues long. The CDR3 DNA reads as TGTGCCAGCAGCTTAGAGGGGCGGGGGGGCGGGACCCACTACTTC. Amino acids: CASSLEGRGGGTHYF.

The rearrangement joins TRBV4-3 to TRBJ1-6; the match to TRBD1 covers 7 bases. With V trimmed by 2 bases and J by 6 bases, 1 base remained unmatched. The CDR3 sequence is 14 residues long. The germline CDR1 and CDR2 sequences are LGHNA and YSLEER. CDR3 sequence (DNA): TGCGCCAGCAGCCAATGGGACAGTAATTCACCCCTCCACTTT. Amino acid sequence: CASSQWDSNSPLHF.